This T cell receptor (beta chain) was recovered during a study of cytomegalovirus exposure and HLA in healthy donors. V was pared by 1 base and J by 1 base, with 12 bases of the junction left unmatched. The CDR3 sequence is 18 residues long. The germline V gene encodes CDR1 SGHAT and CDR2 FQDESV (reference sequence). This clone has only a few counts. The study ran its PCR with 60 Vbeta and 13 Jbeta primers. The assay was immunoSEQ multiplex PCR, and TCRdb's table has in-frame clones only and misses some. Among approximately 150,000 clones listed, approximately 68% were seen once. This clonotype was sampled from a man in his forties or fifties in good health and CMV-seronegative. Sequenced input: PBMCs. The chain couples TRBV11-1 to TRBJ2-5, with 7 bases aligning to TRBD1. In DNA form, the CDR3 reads TGTGCCAGCAGCTTAGAGATAGTGGCGACAGGGTCCCAAGAGACCCAGTACTTC. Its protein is CASSLEIVATGSQETQYF.